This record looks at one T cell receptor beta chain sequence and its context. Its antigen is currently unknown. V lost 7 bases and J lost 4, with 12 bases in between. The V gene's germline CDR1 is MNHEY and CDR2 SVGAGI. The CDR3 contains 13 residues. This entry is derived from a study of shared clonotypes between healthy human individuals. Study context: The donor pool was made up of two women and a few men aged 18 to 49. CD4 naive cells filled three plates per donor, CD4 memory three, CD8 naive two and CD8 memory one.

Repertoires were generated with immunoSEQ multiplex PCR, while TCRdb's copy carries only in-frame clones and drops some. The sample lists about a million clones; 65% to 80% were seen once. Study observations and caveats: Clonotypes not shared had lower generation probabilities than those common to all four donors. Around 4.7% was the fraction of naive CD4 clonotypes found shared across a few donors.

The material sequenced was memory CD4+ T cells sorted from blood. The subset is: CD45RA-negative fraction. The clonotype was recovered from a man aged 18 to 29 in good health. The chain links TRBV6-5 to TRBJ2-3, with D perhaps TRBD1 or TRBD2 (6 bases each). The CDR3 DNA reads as TGTGCCAGCAAGGGGGGCTGGTCAGATACGCAGTATTTT. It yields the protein CASKGGWSDTQYF.